The T cell receptor (beta chain) described here comes from a study of post-analysis software for immune sequencing data. Study-level information: The courses of disease that were included comprised relapsing-remitting, secondary progressive and progressive-relapsing multiple sclerosis.

Broader study findings: Relative to controls, patients had 4 or 5 TRBV segments at higher frequency, with TRBV5-6, TRBV5-1 and TRBV20-1 among these. The authors found that F measure strongly co-clustered same-batch samples. The normalized Chao1 diversity of multiple sclerosis patients was significantly lower than that of controls.

About this clonotype itself: Its specificity is unknown.

Deletions cut 1 base from V and 2 bases from J, with 12 bases between. This CDR3 has 15 residues. Germline V gene lookup returns CDR1 LGHNA and CDR2 YSLEER. The authors incorporated unique molecular identifiers into the TCR beta cDNA libraries. T cells numbering roughly 0.9 to 10 million yielded cDNA molecules that totaled roughly 500,000. TCRdb re-derived calls from the PCR reads in MiXCR, one entry per CDR3 protein. The table lists roughly 430,000 distinct CDR3 sequences, approximately 37% of them singletons. Sequenced input: blood. This clonotype originated in a girl aged 2 to 9 with multiple sclerosis. The chain is built from TRBV4-3 and TRBJ2-7; D unclear. The CDR3 loop reads CASSQGSHSTYEQYF. The DNA of the CDR3 is TGCGCCAGCAGCCAAGGCTCTCACAGCACCTACGAGCAGTACTTC.